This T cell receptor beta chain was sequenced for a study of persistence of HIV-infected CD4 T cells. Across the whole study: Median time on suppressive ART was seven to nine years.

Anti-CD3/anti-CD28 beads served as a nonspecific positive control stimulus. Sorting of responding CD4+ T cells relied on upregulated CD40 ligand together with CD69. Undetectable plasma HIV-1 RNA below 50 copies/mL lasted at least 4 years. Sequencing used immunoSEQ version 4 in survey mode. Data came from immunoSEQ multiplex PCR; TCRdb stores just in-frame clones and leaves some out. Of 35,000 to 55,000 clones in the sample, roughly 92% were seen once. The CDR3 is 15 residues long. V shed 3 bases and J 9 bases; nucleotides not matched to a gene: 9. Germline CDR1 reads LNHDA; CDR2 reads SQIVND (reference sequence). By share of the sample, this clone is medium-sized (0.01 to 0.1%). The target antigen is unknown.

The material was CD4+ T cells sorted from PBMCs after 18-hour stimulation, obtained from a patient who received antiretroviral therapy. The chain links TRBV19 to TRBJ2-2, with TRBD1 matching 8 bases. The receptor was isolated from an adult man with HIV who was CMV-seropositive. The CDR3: CASSIRGQGSRELFF. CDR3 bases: TGTGCCAGTAGTATTCGCGGACAGGGCAGCCGGGAGCTGTTTTTT.